What follows describes a single TCR beta chain. TCRdb re-analysed the RT-PCR reads in MiXCR, keeping a single row per CDR3 protein. The sample consists of a few hundred thousand distinct CDR3 sequences, 20% to 25% of them appearing once. The data belong to a study of response to subunit inactivated influenza vaccine. The germline V gene has CDR1 SGHRS and CDR2 YFSETQ. The CDR3 is 16 amino acids. V lost 3 bases to trimming and J lost 2 bases, with 12 bases between them. V gene TRBV5-1 combines with J gene TRBJ2-6; the D is unclear. The receptor comes from a man between 50 and 75 years old who received an inactivated influenza vaccine. Here the sequenced sample was PBMCs from blood, taken less than 22 months after vaccination. The CDR3 here is CASSSLVRTGANVLTF. CDR3 DNA: TGCGCCAGCAGCTCCCTAGTCCGAACTGGGGCCAACGTCCTGACTTTC.